This entry features one TCR beta chain sequence. This receptor's antigen is unknown. No much larger clone is present one base from it, and per-base qualities are unavailable. This sample was included in a study of T cell responses to AZD1222 COVID-19 vaccine listed by TCRdb under 2021. Background on the whole study: A total of 233 trial participants underwent TCR sequencing, of whom roughly 210 received two doses of AZD1222 and about 25 received two doses of the MenACWY control vaccine. Trial participants were enrolled by age into 18-55, 56-69 and 70-plus year subgroups, with approximately 150, 28 and 58 TCR-sequenced participants respectively. Here is what the overall study found, with its caveats: Participants were mostly white British, with more females than males. The authors suggested clonal diversity may have been underestimated. Conclusions about previously exposed vaccinees are limited because only 6 or 7 AZD1222 recipients were SARS-CoV-2 seropositive at baseline. Reportedly, close to half of the unique spike-specific TCRs recognized epitopes lying outside the regions that are mutated in the B.1.351 and B.1.1.7 variants. Spike-specific TCR breadth and depth rose significantly after two AZD1222 doses compared with day 0 and with MenACWY recipients. No day 14 peak-response samples were available, so repertoires were characterized only after the peak T cell response. CD4 TCRs associated with the vaccine covered the entire spike protein, and the dominant responses were in regions 160-218 and 743-854. The 56-69-year group was small, and its depth increase did not reach significance, likely because of low power.

The CDR3 regions of human TCRbeta chains were analyzed by immunosequencing. As for the original processing: TCRs in the repertoires were compared against a reference library of SARS-CoV-2-specific TCRs that had been generated with the MIRA antigen-specificity platform. Breadth was defined as the fraction of unique TCRs that were SARS-CoV-2-associated. Depth was defined as the fraction of total T cells that were SARS-CoV-2-associated. Each spike-specific TCR was assigned to its reactive spike region and to a CD4 or CD8 class using the MIRA data. Log10-transformed breadth and depth values were compared by one-way ANOVA with Sidak's multiple comparisons tests. In its TCRdb copy, this immuneACCESS table keeps in-frame sequences only and misses some clones. Where compared with another copy, unresolved V genes explain less than half of these, and the others have no known cause. V and J calls and clone size are copied from that table; D and trimming were computed from the DNA. The sample records about 150,000 clones, 75% to 95% of which are singletons. The biggest ten clones account for under 4% of the sample.

The CDR3 measures 14 amino acids from cysteine to phenylalanine. Only the CDR3 region is kept as DNA, spanning 42 bases read in frame from base 1. Trimming removed 1 base from V and 4 bases from J, leaving 10 bases between the germline ends. CDR1 is given as LNHDA and CDR2 as SQIVND, both from the germline V gene (reference sequence). The time point label, read with the paper, signifies: about 28 days (+/-7) after the second vaccine dose. Because spike-specific TCR depth and breadth did not differ between the two schedules, AZD1222 recipients who got a second dose at roughly 4 weeks were pooled with those who got a second dose at roughly 12 weeks. Samples from vaccinated people were obtained from the UK trials COV001 and COV002, which included a single-blind randomized controlled phase 2/3 trial of AZD1222 (ChAdOx1 nCoV-19) in healthy adults. For TCRbeta chain sequencing, PBMC samples from trial participants were taken at day 0 and at day 28 after the second dose.

The specimen comprised peripheral blood, sampled 28 days after the second AZD1222 dose. The V gene is TRBV19 and the J gene is TRBJ2-5, with the D call perhaps TRBD1 or TRBD2, as 5 bases match in each case. The receptor was isolated from an adult who received the AZD1222 COVID-19 vaccine. CDR3 sequence: CASSIVGGGETQYF. The DNA sequence is as follows: TGTGCCAGTAGTATAGTTGGTGGGGGAGAGACCCAGTACTTC.